The present T cell receptor (beta chain) was sequenced within a study of T-cell memory formation after mild COVID-19. Study-wide points: Clones contracting day 15 to 85 were balanced CD4/CD8; later expanders leaned CD4+. Prior to infection, memory already included some responding clones, suggesting cross-reactive memory joined.

The V end was cut by 5 bases, the J end by 6 bases, with 7 bases between. CDR1 is SNHLY, CDR2 FYNNEI, per germline. The CDR3 is made up of 11 amino acids. TCRdb called the 5' RACE reads again in MiXCR, with one record for every CDR3 protein. The data contain some 340,000 distinct CDR3 sequences, 10% to 15% of them singletons. Of note for this clonotype: Antigen unknown.

The source of this sequence is a man aged 18-30 years who had mild COVID-19 (a few samples of this study predate the infection). Cell type and time point are not known. The rearrangement joins TRBV2 to TRBJ1-2; D gene unclear. Material: PBMCs or a T cell subset sorted from them (not recorded which). This chain's CDR3 is CASSYSHGYTF. In DNA, the CDR3 is TGTGCCAGCAGTTATAGCCATGGCTACACCTTC. Together with reference TRBV2 and TRBJ1-2, the CDR3 gives the full variable domain: EPEVTQTPSHQVTQMGQEVILRCVPISNHLYFYWYRQILGQKVEFLVSFYNNEISEKSEIFDDQFSVERPDGSNFTLKIRSTKLEDSAMYFCASSYSHGYTFGSGTRLTVV.